This entry lists 29 T cell receptor beta chains sequenced from one sample in a study of T-cell reconstitution after alpha-beta-depleted transplantation in children. This sample's TCRbeta library carried unique molecular identifier barcodes. TCRdb reanalysed the PCR reads using MiXCR and keeps one entry per CDR3 protein. The table lists around 800,000 distinct CDR3 sequences, roughly 15% of them singletons. The material sequenced was PBMCs, mostly from graft donor cells, taken 360 days after TCRalphabeta/CD19-depleted stem cell transplant. These receptors came from a male patient younger than 18 who had a stem cell transplant for acute lymphoblastic leukemia, so the T cells may come from the graft donor.

This sequence joins TRBV29-1 and TRBJ2-7; D may be TRBD1 (6 bases). This CDR3 contains 14 residues. V lost 6 bases, J lost 4 bases, and 19 bases lay in between. Germline values: CDR1 SQVTM, CDR2 ANQGSEA. The CDR3 here is CSVVIPGHYYEQYF. CDR3 DNA: TGCAGCGTCGTGATACCGGGACACTATTACGAGCAGTACTTC.

About this clonotype itself: A read error is possible here, since a much larger clone lies one base away. This chain connects TRBV7-6 to TRBJ2-2; D is unresolved. Trimming pared 2 bases from V and 4 bases from J, leaving 5 bases between. The germline CDR1 and CDR2 sequences are SGHVS and FNYEAQ. This CDR3 contains 13 residues. CDR3 region: CASSLQLTGELFF. DNA for the CDR3: TGTGCCAGCAGCTTACAACTCACCGGGGAGCTGTTTTTT.

This clonotype was seen more than once but under ten times. This rearrangement joins TRBV15 to TRBJ2-7; D is undetermined. The CDR3 spans 14 residues. The germline V and J ends were trimmed by 1 base and 5 bases, with 12 bases remaining between them. The germline CDR1 and CDR2 sequences are LNHNV and YYDKDF (reference sequence). CDR3 loop: CATSRVGPPNEQYF. The DNA of the CDR3 is TGTGCCACCAGCAGAGTCGGCCCACCGAACGAGCAGTACTTC.

The chain couples TRBV24-1 to TRBJ1-5, with D unresolved. Deletions cut 0 bases from V and 9 bases from J, with 5 bases between. The CDR3 is made up of 12 amino acids. Looked up from germline, CDR1 is KGHDR and CDR2 is SFDVKD. The CDR3 nucleotides are TGTGCCACCAGTGATTTGCGGGGGCCCCAGCATTTT. Amino acid sequence: CATSDLRGPQHF.

J is TRBJ2-5 and V is TRBV7-3; possibly TRBD2 for D (5 bases). Trimming pared 5 bases from V and 3 bases from J, leaving 10 bases between. There are 13 residues in the CDR3. Germline CDR1 and CDR2: SGHTA and FQGTGA. CDR3 nucleotides: TGTGCCAGCAGCCTACTAGAGGAAGAGACCCAGTACTTC. Protein product: CASSLLEEETQYF.

The J gene is TRBJ1-2, the V gene TRBV25-1; TRBD1 matches at 10 bases. This CDR3 contains 16 residues. V was pared by 6 bases and J by 2 bases, with 9 bases of the junction left unmatched. Germline CDR1 and CDR2: MGHDK and SYGVNS. The CDR3 reads CASRRAGTGANYGYTF. The DNA of the CDR3 is TGTGCCAGCAGGAGGGCTGGGACAGGGGCCAACTATGGCTACACCTTC.

This clonotype was seen a few times. The rearrangement joins TRBV20-1 to TRBJ1-1; D is unresolved. The ends were cut back, 0 bases at V and 7 bases at J, with 6 bases in the middle. Germline CDR1 is DFQATT and CDR2 is SNEGSKA (reference sequence). The CDR3 covers 11 residues. CDR3 region: CSAREKLEAFF. CDR3 nucleotides: TGCAGTGCTAGAGAAAAGCTTGAAGCTTTCTTT.

This clonotype was observed a handful of times. The V and J genes are TRBV4-2 and TRBJ2-7, with D tentatively TRBD2 (6 bases). This CDR3 contains 17 residues. CDR1 is LGHNA, CDR2 YNFKEQ, per germline. V lost 3 bases to trimming and J lost 0 bases, with 18 bases between them. For the CDR3, the DNA is TGTGCCAGCAGCCATCCTGAGACTTGGGGAGGCTCCTACGAGCAGTACTTC. It encodes CASSHPETWGGSYEQYF.

The sample holds many counts of this clonotype. The chain is built from TRBV29-1 and TRBJ1-5; maybe TRBD1 (6 bases). The germline CDR1 and CDR2 sequences are SQVTM and ANQGSEA. The CDR3 extends over 15 amino acids. V lost 4 bases and J 0 bases, leaving 13 bases between the germline ends. CDR3 protein: CSVAGGPYSNQPQHF. CDR3 DNA sequence: TGCAGCGTTGCGGGGGGGCCATATAGCAATCAGCCCCAGCATTTT.

This clonotype was picked up a small number of times. The chain couples TRBV7-8 to TRBJ2-6; either TRBD1 or TRBD2 may supply D (5 bases each). Trimming shortened V by 6 bases and J by 0 bases, and 18 bases separated the two germline ends. The CDR3 sequence is 18 residues long. In germline, CDR1 is SGHVS, CDR2 FQNEAQ. The CDR3 DNA reads as TGTGCCAGCAGATCAGGAGGCAGGGCCGTCTCTGGGGCCAACGTCCTGACTTTC. Protein: CASRSGGRAVSGANVLTF. The full variable domain, rest sourced from reference TRBV7-8 and TRBJ2-6, is GAGVSQSPRYKVAKRGQDVALRCDPISGHVSLFWYQQALGQGPEFLTYFQNEAQLDKSGLPSDRFFAERPEGSVSTLKIQRTQQEDSAVYLCASRSGGRAVSGANVLTFGAGSRLTVL.

A few counts support this clonotype. The J gene is TRBJ2-3, the V gene TRBV7-9, with 8 bases that match TRBD2. V dropped 5 bases and J dropped 2; count of bases not matched to a gene: 12. This CDR3 spans 17 amino acids. Per the germline V gene, CDR1 is SEHNR and CDR2 is FQNEAQ (reference sequence). In DNA, the CDR3 is TGTGCCAGCAGCCCCATAGGGCCTAGCGGGTCCACAGATACGCAGTATTTT. It is translated as CASSPIGPSGSTDTQYF. Variable domain in full (rest from reference TRBV7-9 and TRBJ2-3): DTGVSQNPRHKITKRGQNVTFRCDPISEHNRLYWYRQTLGQGPEFLTYFQNEAQLEKSRLLSDRFSAERPKGSFSTLEIQRTEQGDSAMYLCASSPIGPSGSTDTQYFGPGTRLTVL.

The chain employs TRBV5-1 and TRBJ1-2; TRBD1 agrees at 8 bases. This CDR3 is built from 13 residues. Germline lookup yields CDR1 SGHRS and CDR2 YFSETQ. J was trimmed by 8 bases and V by 4 bases; bases with no gene match: 7. CDR3 DNA sequence: TGCGCCAGCAGCCCACGGACAGGGTTGGGCTACACCTTC. Amino acid sequence: CASSPRTGLGYTF.

The CDR3 loop reads CASSSSTRIYNEQFF. Here the CDR3 DNA reads TGTGCCAGCAGTTCCTCGACTAGGATCTACAATGAGCAGTTCTTC. The rearrangement links TRBV12-3 or TRBV12-4 to TRBJ2-1; possibly TRBD2 for D (6 bases). The CDR3 has 15 residues. Trimming pared 4 bases from V and 3 bases from J, leaving 13 bases between.

The chain links TRBV24-1 to TRBJ2-2; D remains unclear. This CDR3 contains 13 residues. V gave up 4 bases and J gave up 9 bases, with 11 bases separating them. Looked up from germline, CDR1 is KGHDR and CDR2 is SFDVKD. The DNA of the CDR3 is TGTGCCACCAGTGACCAAAGACGCCGGGAGCTGTTTTTT. Its translation: CATSDQRRRELFF.

A few counts support this clonotype. The V and J genes are TRBV5-1 and TRBJ2-2, with D possibly being TRBD1 (6 bases). CDR1 is SGHRS and CDR2 is YFSETQ in the germline V gene. V was clipped by 1 base and J by 8 bases, with 24 bases between them. The CDR3 extends over 18 amino acids. CDR3 region: CASSLHGTRRSSAGELFF. The DNA of the CDR3 is TGCGCCAGCAGCTTGCACGGGACACGGAGGAGTTCCGCGGGGGAGCTGTTTTTT.

This clonotype was counted between two and nine times. This chain links TRBV12-3 or TRBV12-4 with TRBJ1-1; 8 bases map to TRBD1. The CDR3 covers 14 residues. J lost 8 bases, V lost 4 bases, and 9 bases had no gene match. DNA for the CDR3: TGTGCCAGCAGTTCCGACAGGGGTAAGAGGGAAGCTTTCTTT. Translated, it gives CASSSDRGKREAFF.

This clonotype has a handful of counts. The V and J genes are TRBV6-2 or TRBV6-3 and TRBJ2-7; no firm D call. CDR3 length: 14 residues. CDR1 and CDR2 (germline): MNHEY, SVGEGT. Between the trimmed V and J ends, which lost 2 bases and 4 bases, there was a span of 12 bases. CDR3 sequence: CASSYHDPGYEQYF. In DNA, the CDR3 is TGTGCCAGCAGTTACCACGATCCCGGATACGAGCAGTACTTC.

This clonotype has just one count. The chain is built from TRBV19 and TRBJ2-5; the D is unclear. With 7 bases removed from V and 5 bases from J, the gap between germline ends came to 14 bases. CDR1 is LNHDA, CDR2 SQIVND, per germline (reference sequence). The CDR3 runs 13 residues. This chain's CDR3 is CASTRLPGETQYF. CDR3 nucleotides: TGTGCCAGTACACGGCTACCTGGGGAGACCCAGTACTTC.

This chain uses TRBV12-3 or TRBV12-4 with TRBJ2-3; TRBD2 is a possible D gene (5 bases). The CDR3 has 15 residues. The V end lost 0 bases, the J end lost 3 bases, and 10 bases lay between the germline ends. The CDR3, as DNA: TGTGCCAGCAGTTTAGCGGGAGCTCGGACAGATACGCAGTATTTT. Encoded protein: CASSLAGARTDTQYF.

This clonotype was seen a few times. This chain uses TRBV7-6 with TRBJ2-1; 7 positions agree with TRBD2. This CDR3 has 18 residues. V lost 2 bases and J lost 4; bases outside the gene matches: 14. The germline V gene encodes CDR1 SGHVS and CDR2 FNYEAQ. CDR3 DNA: TGTGCCAGCAGCTTAACATTAGCGGGTCGGAGAGGGTACAATGAGCAGTTCTTC. Translation gives CASSLTLAGRRGYNEQFF.

The V and J genes are TRBV5-1 and TRBJ2-7, with D perhaps TRBD1 or TRBD2 (5 bases each). The CDR3 is made up of 15 amino acids. The germline V gene encodes CDR1 SGHRS and CDR2 YFSETQ. V was shortened by 3 bases and J by 3 bases, with 16 bases between the two germline ends. CDR3 loop: CASSWGTSKYYEQYF. The CDR3 DNA reads as TGCGCCAGCAGCTGGGGGACCTCTAAATACTACGAGCAGTACTTC.

The chain couples TRBV6-4 to TRBJ2-6; D possibly corresponds to TRBD2 (5 bases). This CDR3 has 16 amino acids. V lost 2 bases to trimming and J lost 2 bases, with 10 bases between them. Per the germline V gene, CDR1 is MRHNA and CDR2 is SNTAGT. The CDR3 spells CASSDPTRTGANVLTF. As DNA, the CDR3 is TGTGCCAGCAGTGACCCAACTAGGACTGGGGCCAACGTCCTGACTTTC.

This sequence joins TRBV18 and TRBJ1-4; D unclear. The CDR3 runs 13 residues. Trimming cost V 2 bases and J 8 bases, with 9 bases left between them. Germline CDR1 reads KGHSH; CDR2 reads LQKENI. CDR3 in DNA: TGTGCCAGCTCACCAACTGAGGGAGAAAAACTGTTTTTT. It yields the protein CASSPTEGEKLFF.

This clonotype came up many times. This sequence joins TRBV27 and TRBJ2-7; 7 positions agree with TRBD1. Germline V CDR1 and CDR2: MNHEY, SMNVEV (reference sequence). V trimming: 6 bases; J trimming: 7 bases; junction bases outside the gene matches: 12. The CDR3 has 14 amino acids. CDR3 residues: CASSLVGTAVEQYF. In DNA, the CDR3 is TGTGCCAGCAGCCTAGTCGGGACAGCCGTGGAGCAGTACTTC.

The CDR3 nucleotides are TGTGCCAGCTCCTTGTGGGGGTTTGAGCAGTTCTTC. Protein: CASSLWGFEQFF. The chain combines TRBV18 with TRBJ2-1, with D perhaps TRBD1 or TRBD2 (5 bases each). The V end was cut by 6 bases, the J end by 9 bases, with 12 bases between. Germline V gene lookup returns CDR1 KGHSH and CDR2 LQKENI. This CDR3 has 12 amino acids.

This clonotype was observed once. The J gene is TRBJ2-1, the V gene TRBV4-1; D is possibly TRBD2 (5 bases). V was clipped by 3 bases and J by 3 bases, with 12 bases between them. From germline, CDR1 is MGHRA and CDR2 YSYEKL. This CDR3 spans 15 amino acids. DNA for the CDR3: TGCGCCAGCAGCCAGGAGGAGGCAAACTACAATGAGCAGTTCTTC. Encoded protein: CASSQEEANYNEQFF.

The genes are TRBV12-3 or TRBV12-4 and TRBJ2-7; 12 positions match TRBD2. The V segment lost 7 bases and the J segment 7 bases; nucleotides outside the gene matches: 5. This CDR3 region has 13 residues. CDR3 in DNA: TGTGCCAGCACCCCTAGCGGGAGGGGAGAGCAGTACTTC. This gives the protein CASTPSGRGEQYF.

The chain combines TRBV25-1 with TRBJ1-5; no clear D gene. The V and J ends lost 2 bases and 9 bases respectively, with 14 bases between them. CDR3 length: 14 amino acids. Germline values: CDR1 MGHDK, CDR2 SYGVNS. CDR3 nucleotides: TGTGCCAGCAGTGAAGTTAATTCGGCGTGGCCCCAGCATTTT. Its protein product is CASSEVNSAWPQHF.

The gene calls are TRBV20-1 and TRBJ2-2, with D perhaps TRBD2 (5 bases). Trimming took off 3 bases at V and 0 bases at J, with 5 bases between the two ends. CDR1 is DFQATT and CDR2 is SNEGSKA in the germline V gene (reference sequence). This CDR3 is built from 13 residues. The CDR3 DNA is TGCAGTGCTAGCGGGGCGAACACCGGGGAGCTGTTTTTT. Protein sequence: CSASGANTGELFF.